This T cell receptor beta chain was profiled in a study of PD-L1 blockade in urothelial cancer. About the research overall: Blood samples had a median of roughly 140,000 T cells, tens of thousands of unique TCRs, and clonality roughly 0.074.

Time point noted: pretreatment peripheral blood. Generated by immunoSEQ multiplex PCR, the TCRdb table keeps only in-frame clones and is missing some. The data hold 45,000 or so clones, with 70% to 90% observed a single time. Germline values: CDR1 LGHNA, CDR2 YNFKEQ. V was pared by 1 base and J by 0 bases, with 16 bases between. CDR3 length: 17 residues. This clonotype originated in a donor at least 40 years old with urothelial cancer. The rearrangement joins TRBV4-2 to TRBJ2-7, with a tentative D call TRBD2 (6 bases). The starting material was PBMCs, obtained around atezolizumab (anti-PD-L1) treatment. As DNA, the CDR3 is TGTGCCAGCAGCCAAGCGAAAGGCGGGGACCTCTCCTACGAGCAGTACTTC. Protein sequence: CASSQAKGGDLSYEQYF.